The rows below give T cell receptor beta chains drawn from one sample of a study of STAT5B mutations in CD4+ large granular lymphocyte leukemia. Here immunoSEQ multiplex PCR was the method, and the copy in TCRdb shows in-frame clones only, minus some. The table records about 30,000 clones, around 82% of them present only once. Sequenced sample: CD4+ T cells from blood buffy coats. The receptors shown here come from a human donor in good health. Both conserved end residues are part of each CDR3. Fields, in order: clone size, V gene, D gene, J gene, CDR3 DNA, CDR3 protein. D genes are given only for firm matches. For some rows the clone size is stated as once, few or many, or as a class when expanded; others skip it.

clone size: NA
V gene: TRBV6-5
D gene: TRBD1
J gene: TRBJ2-2
CDR3 DNA: TGTGCCAGCAGGGGACAGGGGGGGGCCGGGGAGCTGTTTTTT
CDR3 protein: CASRGQGGAGELFF

clone size: NA
V gene: TRBV18
D gene: NA
J gene: TRBJ2-1
CDR3 DNA: TGTGCCAGCTCACCACCTAACGCCGGGAAGGAGCAGTTCTTC
CDR3 protein: CASSPPNAGKEQFF

clone size: NA
V gene: TRBV7-9
D gene: TRBD1
J gene: TRBJ2-7
CDR3 DNA: TGTGCCAGCACCAAATCGGCGACAGGGATGGGTTCCGAGCAGTACTTC
CDR3 protein: CASTKSATGMGSEQYF

clone size: NA
V gene: TRBV9
D gene: NA
J gene: TRBJ2-7
CDR3 DNA: TGTGCCAGCAGCTTAACGGGCGGGGATAGGGCGTATATATCCTCCTACGAGCAGTACTTC
CDR3 protein: CASSLTGGDRAYISSYEQYF

clone size: few
V gene: TRBV30
D gene: TRBD1
J gene: TRBJ1-5
CDR3 DNA: TGTGCCTGGAGGGGGACAGTCAATCAGCCCCAGCATTTT
CDR3 protein: CAWRGTVNQPQHF

clone size: NA
V gene: TRBV5-4
D gene: NA
J gene: TRBJ2-3
CDR3 DNA: TGTGCCAGCAGCTTGGGGGGTGGACCCAGGCCTGGCACAGATACGCAGTATTTT
CDR3 protein: CASSLGGGPRPGTDTQYF

clone size: few
V gene: TRBV5-1
D gene: NA
J gene: TRBJ2-2
CDR3 DNA: TGCGCCAGCCACTCTGGCGACCTCACCGGGGAGCTGTTTTTT
CDR3 protein: CASHSGDLTGELFF

clone size: NA
V gene: TRBV7-9
D gene: TRBD1
J gene: TRBJ2-7
CDR3 DNA: TGTGCCAGCAGCTTTTCTGGACAGGCCCGGGTGGGGGAGCAGTACTTC
CDR3 protein: CASSFSGQARVGEQYF

clone size: once
V gene: TRBV18
D gene: NA
J gene: TRBJ2-1
CDR3 DNA: TGTGCCAGCTCACCAAGGCAGGGGATAAGCAATGAGCAGTTCTTC
CDR3 protein: CASSPRQGISNEQFF

clone size: NA
V gene: TRBV28
D gene: NA
J gene: TRBJ2-7
CDR3 DNA: TGTGCCAGCAGTTTAAGCCCTACCGAGCAGTACTTC
CDR3 protein: CASSLSPTEQYF

clone size: NA
V gene: TRBV14
D gene: NA
J gene: TRBJ1-1
CDR3 DNA: TGTGCCAGCAGCCAACGGAGGAACACTGAAGCTTTCTTT
CDR3 protein: CASSQRRNTEAFF

clone size: NA
V gene: TRBV20-1
D gene: TRBD1
J gene: TRBJ2-7
CDR3 DNA: TGCAGTGCTCACAGGGGTGGGGAGCAGTACTTC
CDR3 protein: CSAHRGGEQYF

clone size: NA
V gene: TRBV9
D gene: TRBD1
J gene: TRBJ1-2
CDR3 DNA: TGTGCCAGCACCCCAGGGACAGTTTCCTATGGCTACACCTTC
CDR3 protein: CASTPGTVSYGYTF

clone size: few
V gene: TRBV5-1
D gene: TRBD1
J gene: TRBJ1-1
CDR3 DNA: TGCGCCAGCAGCTTGGCTAGGGACAGCTTGAACACTGAAGCTTTCTTT
CDR3 protein: CASSLARDSLNTEAFF

clone size: NA
V gene: TRBV6-4
D gene: NA
J gene: TRBJ2-3
CDR3 DNA: TGTGCCAGCAGTGACTCCCCCCCCAGGGGACCTTCCACAGATACGCAGTATTTT
CDR3 protein: CASSDSPPRGPSTDTQYF

clone size: NA
V gene: TRBV5-1
D gene: TRBD2
J gene: TRBJ2-6
CDR3 DNA: TGCGCCAGCAGCCCCTCGGGGGGAACTGGGGCCAACGTCCTGACTTTC
CDR3 protein: CASSPSGGTGANVLTF

clone size: NA
V gene: TRBV30
D gene: NA
J gene: TRBJ2-7
CDR3 DNA: TGTGCCTGGGGCACCGGGACGGGGAAGCGCGAGCAGTACTTC
CDR3 protein: CAWGTGTGKREQYF

clone size: NA
V gene: TRBV10-1
D gene: NA
J gene: TRBJ2-5
CDR3 DNA: TGCGCCAGCAGTGAGTCGATAATAGGGGATCGGGAGACCCAGTACTTC
CDR3 protein: CASSESIIGDRETQYF

clone size: NA
V gene: TRBV6-5
D gene: TRBD2
J gene: TRBJ2-1
CDR3 DNA: TGTGCCAGCAGCCGACTAGCGGGAGTTGGTAATGAGCAGTTCTTC
CDR3 protein: CASSRLAGVGNEQFF

clone size: NA
V gene: TRBV30
D gene: NA
J gene: TRBJ1-6
CDR3 DNA: TGTGCCTGGAGTGTTTATAATTCACCCCTCCACTTT
CDR3 protein: CAWSVYNSPLHF

clone size: few
V gene: TRBV2
D gene: NA
J gene: TRBJ1-4
CDR3 DNA: TGTGCCAGCAGTGGGATAAACTCTAATGAAAAACTGTTTTTT
CDR3 protein: CASSGINSNEKLFF

clone size: NA
V gene: TRBV5-1
D gene: NA
J gene: TRBJ2-7
CDR3 DNA: TGCGCCAGCAGCTCCGGGGACCTCTCCTACGAGCAGTACTTC
CDR3 protein: CASSSGDLSYEQYF

clone size: NA
V gene: TRBV28
D gene: NA
J gene: TRBJ2-3
CDR3 DNA: TGTGCCAGCACCTCCACAGATACGCAGTATTTT
CDR3 protein: CASTSTDTQYF

clone size: NA
V gene: TRBV9
D gene: NA
J gene: TRBJ1-6
CDR3 DNA: TGTGCCAGCAGCGCTGTCGGGGGTAATTCACCCCTCCACTTT
CDR3 protein: CASSAVGGNSPLHF

clone size: NA
V gene: TRBV5-4
D gene: TRBD1
J gene: TRBJ2-3
CDR3 DNA: TGTGCCAGCACCCTGGACAGGGGAGTCACAGATACGCAGTATTTT
CDR3 protein: CASTLDRGVTDTQYF

clone size: NA
V gene: TRBV6-1
D gene: NA
J gene: TRBJ1-5
CDR3 DNA: TGTGCCAGCAGTGAGTTTAGGTTTAATCAGCCCCAGCATTTT
CDR3 protein: CASSEFRFNQPQHF

clone size: NA
V gene: TRBV30
D gene: TRBD1
J gene: TRBJ2-7
CDR3 DNA: TGTGCCTGGATGAGTGGACAGGGAATGTACGAGCAGTACTTC
CDR3 protein: CAWMSGQGMYEQYF

clone size: NA
V gene: TRBV4-1
D gene: NA
J gene: TRBJ1-6
CDR3 DNA: TGCGCCAGCAGCCAAGAGTCCCCGTTCTATAATTCACCCCTCCACTTT
CDR3 protein: CASSQESPFYNSPLHF

clone size: NA
V gene: TRBV7-2
D gene: TRBD2
J gene: TRBJ2-3
CDR3 DNA: TGTGCCAGCAGCTTAGCCGGGACTAGAACAGATACGCAGTATTTT
CDR3 protein: CASSLAGTRTDTQYF